This TCR beta chain was retrieved from a study of tumor-infiltrating lymphocytes in localized non-small cell lung cancer. The germline CDR1 and CDR2 sequences are SGHDN and FVKESK. Trimming at V came to 4 bases and at J to 5 bases, leaving 6 bases not matched to a gene. CDR3 length: 14 amino acids. TCRdb keeps only in-frame clones here, not all; method: immunoSEQ multiplex PCR. The sample includes just over 9,500 clones, 78% seen only once; the top ten take 9.8%. Specimen: lung tumor tissue. The chain joins TRBV14 to TRBJ1-2, with 8 bases identical to TRBD1. This clonotype was obtained from a human donor with non-small cell lung cancer. The CDR3 loop reads CASSPGTGGYGYTF. For the CDR3, the DNA is TGTGCCAGCAGCCCCGGGACAGGAGGGTATGGCTACACCTTC.